This T cell receptor (beta chain) was recorded in a study of T cell repertoires in cytomegalovirus infection. Study context: Recently identified HLA-C-restricted CMV epitopes were among the peptides used. Matching HLA type and CMV infection were both indicated by public TCR beta signatures.

As for this clonotype: Its antigen remains unidentified.

From the reads, TCRdb called clonotypes with MiXCR, one entry per CDR3 protein. This table holds over 100,000 distinct CDR3 sequences, approximately 28% found once. CDR3 length: 12 residues. Germline CDR1 SQVTM, CDR2 ANQGSEA. Deletions cut 3 bases from V and 6 bases from J, with 8 bases between. Notes on the study in general: Frequencies of public TCR beta families were cumulated, and this identified carriers of CMV plus the relevant HLA. HLA-C-restricted CMV clonotypes gave the most frequent clonotype in two of eight donors.

The gene calls are TRBV29-1 and TRBJ2-2; D not resolved. This clonotype was sampled from a human donor in good health (CMV status not recorded). Some clones in this sample may be carry-over from other donors' samples. Source: CD8+ T cells from cultured PBMCs, taken from culture after CMV antigen stimulation. CDR3 DNA: TGCAGCGTTGATGAAGGTGCCGGGGAGCTGTTTTTT. Its protein is CSVDEGAGELFF.